This entry concerns a single T cell receptor beta chain. This specimen belongs to a study of control samples from healthy donors and cancer patients. Only in-frame clones appear in the TCRdb table, and some are missing; sequencing was by immunoSEQ multiplex PCR. The table has approximately 84,000 clones, around 80% seen once. Germline values: CDR1 MRHNA, CDR2 SNTAGT. V shed 1 base, J shed 2 bases, and the junction held 2 bases outside the gene matches. This CDR3 contains 15 residues. The gene calls are TRBV6-4 and TRBJ1-5; 7 bases align to TRBD1. Sequenced input: blood. This sequence originates from a woman in her sixties or seventies in good health. The CDR3 DNA is TGTGCCAGCAGTGACTTCAGGGGGGGCAATCAGCCCCAGCATTTT. Translating gives CASSDFRGGNQPQHF.